The T cell receptor beta chain described here comes from a study of T cell responses to AZD1222 COVID-19 vaccine. Libraries were prepared by immunoSEQ multiplex PCR; TCRdb keeps only in-frame clonotypes and omits some of them. The sample contains approximately 130,000 clones, about 90% of which appear only once. This TCR came from an adult in good health. Sequenced material: peripheral blood, taken on day 0 of AZD1222 vaccination.

The CDR3 region is CASSLYAANTGELFF. The CDR3 DNA reads TGTGCCAGCAGCTTATATGCAGCGAACACCGGGGAGCTGTTTTTT. The genes are TRBV7-3 and TRBJ2-2; the D is unclear. With 2 bases removed from V and 0 bases from J, the gap between germline ends came to 7 bases. The CDR3 is 15 amino acids. Germline V gene data show CDR1 as SGHTA and CDR2 as FQGTGA.